A single T cell receptor beta chain is shown here with its context. Its antigen remains undetermined. Per-nucleotide qualities are absent, and no much larger clonotype sits a single base away. This sample includes further DNA sequences coding for the same CDR3. This sample is part of a study of T cells in narcolepsy (dated by TCRdb to between 2017 and 2018). The study in broad terms: Healthy control donors were enrolled in the study alongside patients who had narcolepsy type 1 or type 2 (NT1, NT2). The study used TCR Vbeta sequencing to track clonotypes in blood and CSF while looking for autoreactive T cells in narcolepsy patients that target self-antigens of hypocretin neurons (hypocretin, TRIB2).

Receptors were amplified or captured by the immunoSEQ multiplex PCR assay. Held by TCRdb, this immuneACCESS table contains in-frame sequences only and omits some clones. Under half of the omission traces to an unresolved V gene where checked; the cause of the rest is unknown. The sample table lists more than 9,500 clones, about 94% of them with a count of one. The ten largest clonotypes hold about 1.1% of the sample. The research as a whole found: HCRT-specific and TRIB2-specific autoreactive clonotypes were highlighted in plots that compared CD4+ T cell clonotypes in CSF versus blood from the same patient. Patients and controls had comparable numbers of sequenced blood memory CD4+ clonotypes, averaging about 39,000 and 35,000, respectively. According to the report, autoreactive clonotypes were detected serially in the blood of the same patients and of different patients, but not in healthy controls. No sequences matching autoreactive T cell clones were present in some of the blood memory CD4+ repertoires from patients and controls.

Memory CD4+ T cells were sorted ex vivo from peripheral blood of narcolepsy patients and healthy controls for TCR Vbeta sequencing. The sequence was collected from a human donor with narcolepsy. The source material was CD45RA- memory CD4+ T cells from PBMCs. What the cell subset or site label conveys for this sample: memory T cells sorted ex vivo from peripheral blood.

The DNA sequence is as follows: TGTGCCAGTAGTATAGGGGCGGGGGGGCCGTCTACAGATACGCAGTATTTT. It codes for CASSIGAGGPSTDTQYF. The rearrangement combines TRBV19 with TRBJ2-3; 9 bases in between match TRBD2. The germline V and J ends show losses of 1 base and 3 bases respectively, and no gene match explains 8 bases of the junction. The CDR3 starts with the cysteine, ends with the phenylalanine, and has 17 residues. Only CDR3 DNA remains: 51 bases, in frame from the first base. CDR1 LNHDA and CDR2 SQIVND were looked up in the germline V gene (reference sequence).